The T cell receptor (beta chain) described here comes from a study of blood T cell repertoires in COVID-19. Study at large: Collection of acute and convalescent COVID-19 samples took place in the United States, Italy and Spain. Sources were T cells, B-cell-depleted T cells, or PBMCs; the material itself was cDNA or gDNA.

TCRdb keeps only in-frame clones here, not all; method: immunoSEQ multiplex PCR. The sample lists about 140,000 clones, 70% to 90% occurring once. Unmatched junction bases numbered 12, after V lost 6 bases and J lost 7 bases. This CDR3 has 16 residues. Germline V CDR1 and CDR2: MDHEN, SYDVKM. The TCR originated in a man aged 50-59 years with acute or convalescent COVID-19. The V gene is TRBV28, the J gene TRBJ2-2, with 9 bases aligning to TRBD1. What was sequenced was peripheral blood. Written as DNA, the CDR3 is TGTGCCAGCAGCCCTCCGGGACAGGGTCCACACGGGGAGCTGTTTTTT. Residues: CASSPPGQGPHGELFF.